The 29 T cell receptor beta chains below were found in one sample sequenced in a study of T cell repertoires in cytomegalovirus infection (dated by TCRdb to about 2019). The antigens of these receptors remain unknown. The data were produced on an Illumina HiSeq 1500. In TCRdb, the public reads were trimmed at Q25 with fastp and aligned with MiXCR, with productive beta chains retained. Identical CDR3 protein sequences are pooled into one entry, listed with their most common genes and DNA. In this sample the table shows about 470,000 distinct CDR3 sequences, about 42% of which occur a single time. About two fifths of the sample is in the top ten clones. The label giving this sample's treatment or condition can be read as: in vitro stimulation with specific CMV peptide epitopes to enrich CMV-specific T cells. This specimen consisted of cultured PBMCs, obtained from culture after CMV antigen stimulation. These receptors all stem from a human donor in good health (CMV status not recorded). Some clones in this sample may be carry-over from other donors' samples.

The V and J genes are TRBV12-3 or TRBV12-4 and TRBJ2-3; 7 bases line up with TRBD2. J was trimmed by 5 bases and V by 7 bases; bases with no gene match: 18. The CDR3 runs to 17 residues. CDR3 amino acids: CASTLRGEREEIDTQYF. CDR3 bases: TGTGCCAGCACCCTGAGAGGGGAACGGGAGGAGATAGATACGCAGTATTTT.

The chain joins TRBV6-1 to TRBJ2-3; tentative D call: TRBD1 (5 bases). This CDR3 has 14 amino acids. Germline values: CDR1 MNHNS, CDR2 SASEGT. V gave up 8 bases and J gave up 3 bases, with 15 bases separating them. DNA for the CDR3: TGTGCCAGCTGGGTCTCCCAGGGAACAGATACGCAGTATTTT. Its protein is CASWVSQGTDTQYF.

The rearrangement links TRBV5-5 to TRBJ2-7; D possibly matches TRBD1 or TRBD2 (5 bases each). Germline V gene sequence: CDR1 SGHKS, CDR2 YYEKEE (reference sequence). Between the trimmed V and J ends, which lost 3 bases and 3 bases, there was a span of 19 bases. This CDR3 is built from 16 residues. CDR3 protein: CASSWTPQGPIYEQYF. The CDR3 bases are TGTGCCAGCAGCTGGACCCCCCAGGGACCCATCTACGAGCAGTACTTC.

The CDR3: CASSLTHYRETQYF. The CDR3 DNA is TGTGCCAGCAGTTTAACGCACTATCGAGAGACCCAGTACTTC. V gene TRBV12-3 or TRBV12-4 combines with J gene TRBJ2-5, with D hard to call. Trimming stripped 2 bases from V and 4 bases from J, with 11 bases between. CDR3 length equals 14 residues.

In its sample, this clonotype was seen a few times. The chain combines TRBV4-3 with TRBJ2-1; D not certain. Germline lookup yields CDR1 LGHNA and CDR2 YSLEER. With 1 base removed from V and 11 bases from J, the gap between germline ends came to 9 bases. The CDR3 extends over 12 amino acids. CDR3 loop: CASSQVKEKQFF. In DNA, the CDR3 is TGCGCCAGCAGCCAAGTGAAAGAGAAGCAGTTCTTC.

This clonotype was detected a few times. The J gene is TRBJ2-7, the V gene TRBV6-6; D gene uncertain. Trimming cost V 2 bases and J 3 bases, with 23 bases left between them. This CDR3 contains 18 residues. Germline CDR1 reads MNHNY; CDR2 reads SVGAGI (reference sequence). DNA for the CDR3: TGTGCCAGCAGTTACACGGGCGTAGAGTCCACACAGAACTACGAGCAGTACTTC. Its translation is CASSYTGVESTQNYEQYF.

This clonotype was picked up many times. V usage is TRBV7-2 and J usage is TRBJ1-1; D remains unclear. With 2 bases removed from V and 6 bases from J, the gap between germline ends came to 7 bases. Per the germline V gene, CDR1 is SGHTA and CDR2 is FQGNSA. There are 12 residues in the CDR3. Here the CDR3 reads CASSLLGAEAFF. CDR3 nucleotides: TGTGCCAGCAGCTTACTCGGCGCTGAAGCTTTCTTT.

This clonotype was seen only a few times. The chain recombines TRBV7-2 with TRBJ2-3; 8 bases map to TRBD2. The germline V gene has CDR1 SGHTA and CDR2 FQGNSA. This CDR3 has 12 amino acids. The V gene end was trimmed by 9 bases and the J gene end by 4 bases; junction bases not matched to a gene: 3. The CDR3 DNA reads as TGTGCCAGTGGACTAGCTTCAGATACGCAGTATTTT. Amino acid sequence: CASGLASDTQYF.

The chain uses TRBV6-1 and TRBJ2-1; D possibly corresponds to TRBD2 (7 bases). This CDR3 comprises 18 residues. Trimming removed 2 bases at V and 8 bases at J, with 25 bases between. Germline loops: CDR1 MNHNS, CDR2 SASEGT. CDR3 protein: CASSELFLGGGSRDEQFF. The CDR3 region has the DNA TGTGCCAGCAGTGAATTATTTCTTGGGGGCGGGAGCCGGGATGAGCAGTTCTTC.

J is TRBJ1-5 and V is TRBV2; 7 positions match TRBD1. The CDR3 sequence is 13 residues long. Per the germline V gene, CDR1 is SNHLY and CDR2 is FYNNEI. V lost 5 bases and J lost 11; bases outside the gene matches: 9. The CDR3 is CASSLEGASSQHF. The CDR3 nucleotides read TGTGCCAGCAGTCTAGAGGGGGCCTCATCCCAGCATTTT.

This clonotype has just a few counts. This rearrangement joins TRBV6-6 to TRBJ2-7; 10 positions agree with TRBD1. Germline trimming cut 5 bases from V and 6 bases from J; bases unmatched to any gene: 10. The CDR3 is 15 residues long. Germline V lookup: CDR1 MNHNY, CDR2 SVGAGI (reference sequence). The CDR3 region has the DNA TGTGCCAGCAGTGTTTGGACAGGGGGTAACTTCGAGCAGTACTTC. Its protein product is CASSVWTGGNFEQYF.

The J gene is TRBJ1-4, the V gene TRBV6-6; D perhaps matches TRBD1 (6 bases). Germline-derived CDR1 and CDR2 are MNHNY and SVGAGI (reference sequence). V lost 1 base, J lost 2 bases, and 14 bases lay in between. This CDR3 spans 17 amino acids. CDR3 protein: CASSYFGGRATNEKLFF. The DNA of the CDR3 is TGTGCCAGCAGTTACTTCGGGGGGCGGGCTACTAATGAAAAACTGTTTTTT.

CDR3 in amino acids: CSALDRVYEQYF. In DNA, the CDR3 is TGCAGTGCTCTGGACAGGGTATACGAGCAGTACTTC. The rearrangement uses TRBV20-1 and TRBJ2-7; TRBD1 aligns across 8 bases. CDR3 length: 12 amino acids. Germline V lookup: CDR1 DFQATT, CDR2 SNEGSKA (reference sequence). V shed 5 bases, J shed 4 bases, and the junction held 4 bases outside the gene matches.

The chain joins TRBV14 to TRBJ1-4; no clear D gene. Trimming took off 4 bases at V and 8 bases at J, with 11 bases between the two ends. This CDR3 has 13 residues. Per the germline V gene, CDR1 is SGHDN and CDR2 is FVKESK. The CDR3 nucleotides are TGTGCCAGCAGCCGCGCCGTGAGGGAAAAACTGTTTTTT. Translated: CASSRAVREKLFF.

The V and J genes are TRBV7-2 and TRBJ2-5; D gene ambiguous. V was cut by 4 bases and J by 2 bases, with 14 bases left in between. Germline V gene sequence: CDR1 SGHTA, CDR2 FQGNSA. There are 15 residues in the CDR3. CDR3 sequence: CASSSTLGAQETQYF. The DNA of the CDR3 is TGTGCCAGCAGCTCCACCCTCGGTGCACAAGAGACCCAGTACTTC.

The chain links TRBV19 to TRBJ2-3, with a tentative D call TRBD2 (6 bases). From germline, CDR1 is LNHDA and CDR2 SQIVND (reference sequence). There are 14 residues in the CDR3. V was trimmed by 6 bases and J by 2 bases, leaving 12 bases between them. CDR3 in amino acids: CASRPGGNTDTQYF. In DNA, the CDR3 is TGTGCCAGTAGGCCTGGAGGGAACACAGATACGCAGTATTTT.

This clonotype has just a few counts. The V gene is TRBV2, the J gene TRBJ1-5, with 7 positions matching TRBD1. With V trimmed by 9 bases and J by 6 bases, 8 bases remained unmatched. The CDR3 is 13 amino acids. Germline V gives CDR1 SNHLY, CDR2 FYNNEI. DNA of the CDR3: TGTGCCAGTCAGGGGGAATACGGTCAGCCCCAGCATTTT. This translates into CASQGEYGQPQHF.

This rearrangement joins TRBV9 to TRBJ2-2; D uncertain. The CDR3 contains 14 residues. Germline lookup yields CDR1 SGDLS and CDR2 YYNGEE. Trimming shortened V by 4 bases and J by 4 bases, and 11 bases separated the two germline ends. Written as DNA, the CDR3 is TGTGCCAGCAGCAGACGCATCATCACCGGGGAGCTGTTTTTT. It specifies CASSRRIITGELFF.

The rearrangement joins TRBV6-5 to TRBJ1-6; TRBD1 matches 10 bases. V gave up 7 bases and J gave up 10 bases; unmatched junction bases: 16. The germline gives CDR1 MNHEY, CDR2 SVGAGI. The CDR3 totals 17 residues. The CDR3 DNA sequence: TGTGCCAGCACCACCGGGACAGGGGAAGGTTGGGAATCACCCCTCCACTTT. Translating it yields CASTTGTGEGWESPLHF.

The chain is built from TRBV19 and TRBJ1-2; tentatively, D is TRBD1 (5 bases). The CDR3 runs to 14 residues. V shed 4 bases and J shed 2 bases, with 11 bases lying between them. The germline CDR1 and CDR2 sequences are LNHDA and SQIVND (reference sequence). The CDR3 here is CASSTSAGNYGYTF. In DNA, the CDR3 is TGTGCCAGTAGTACCAGCGCAGGGAACTATGGCTACACCTTC.

This clonotype came up a few times. This sequence joins TRBV7-2 and TRBJ1-5; weak D call: TRBD1 (6 bases). CDR1 and CDR2 (germline): SGHTA, FQGNSA. Trimming cost V 1 base and J 3 bases, with 10 bases left between them. The CDR3 contains 15 residues. The CDR3 loop is CASSLGWDTNQPQHF. The CDR3 region has the DNA TGTGCCAGCAGCTTAGGATGGGACACCAATCAGCCCCAGCATTTT.

In its sample, this clonotype was seen a few times. The CDR3 spells CASSLWTTIQETQYF. The CDR3 DNA sequence: TGTGCCAGCAGCTTGTGGACCACGATCCAAGAGACCCAGTACTTC. This chain connects TRBV7-2 to TRBJ2-5; D remains ambiguous. Germline CDR1 and CDR2: SGHTA and FQGNSA. CDR3 length: 15 residues. V was cut by 3 bases and J by 1 base, with 12 bases left in between.

This chain links TRBV5-6 with TRBJ2-7; 7 bases fit TRBD2. The germline V gene encodes CDR1 SGHDT and CDR2 YYEEEE. V lost 0 bases, J lost 4 bases, and 7 bases stayed unmatched. The CDR3 covers 15 residues. CDR3 bases: TGTGCCAGCAGCTTGGTTGGGCGGGAGTCTTACGAGCAGTACTTC. Residues: CASSLVGRESYEQYF.

V gene TRBV12-5 combines with J gene TRBJ1-6, with D unclear. The CDR3 is made up of 13 amino acids. Trimming left V 1 base short and J 10 bases short, with 8 bases between. Germline CDR1 reads LGHNT; CDR2 reads FRNRAP. CDR3 in DNA: TGTGCTAGTGGTTTGGAGCCGGAGTCACCCCTCCACTTT. The encoded protein is CASGLEPESPLHF.

The chain has TRBV7-8 and TRBJ1-1; no firm D call. CDR1 SGHVS and CDR2 FQNEAQ come from the germline V gene. Trimming took off 6 bases at V and 7 bases at J, with 15 bases between the two ends. CDR3 length equals 13 residues. CDR3 protein: CASRSFGRVEAFF. The CDR3 DNA reads TGTGCCAGCAGGAGTTTCGGGCGGGTTGAAGCTTTCTTT.

The rearrangement joins TRBV6-8 to TRBJ2-2; D is unclear. V gave up 8 bases and J gave up 7 bases, with 11 bases separating them. The CDR3 extends over 12 amino acids. Germline assignment: CDR1 MNHGY and CDR2 SAAAGT. For the CDR3, the DNA is TGTGCCAGCTCGGTGGTGATCGGGGAGCTGTTTTTT. It is translated as CASSVVIGELFF.

This sequence joins TRBV7-8 and TRBJ2-3; 7 bases fit TRBD1. Trimming at V came to 7 bases and at J to 0 bases, leaving 10 bases not matched to a gene. Germline V gene sequence: CDR1 SGHVS, CDR2 FQNEAQ. The CDR3 spans 16 residues. This CDR3 reads CASTFLAGGSTDTQYF. The CDR3 DNA reads TGTGCCAGCACCTTCCTCGCAGGGGGTAGCACAGATACGCAGTATTTT.

This rearrangement joins TRBV7-2 to TRBJ2-1; D is ambiguous. The CDR3 covers 15 residues. The V end lost 0 bases, the J end lost 2 bases, and 8 bases lay between the germline ends. Germline V CDR1 and CDR2: SGHTA, FQGNSA. The CDR3 DNA is TGTGCCAGCAGCTTAGCGTTCAGTCCCTACAATGAGCAGTTCTTC. Residues: CASSLAFSPYNEQFF.

This clonotype was recorded a few times. The chain's CDR3 is CASRIRPNSNQPQHF. DNA of the CDR3: TGTGCCAGCAGAATCAGGCCGAATAGCAATCAGCCCCAGCATTTT. This chain connects TRBV2 to TRBJ1-5; unclear D gene. With 6 bases removed from V and 0 bases from J, the gap between germline ends came to 12 bases. The germline CDR1 and CDR2 sequences are SNHLY and FYNNEI. The CDR3 loop spans 15 amino acids.